Sequencing of this T cell receptor (beta chain) was carried out in a study of CD8 T cells in acute hepatitis C reinfection. Assay used: immunoSEQ multiplex PCR; TCRdb lists only in-frame clones, some missing. The sample lists 30,000 to 40,000 clones; roughly 89% were seen once. Per germline, CDR1 GTSNPN and CDR2 SVGIG (reference sequence). With 2 bases removed from V and 2 bases from J, the gap between germline ends came to 20 bases. The CDR3 runs to 17 residues. Regarding time point: naive CD8 control sorted from an acute-time-point sample. Dead cells were excluded, and live cells stained for CD3, CD8 and CD45RO.

What was sequenced was naive CD8+ T cells from PBMCs. The rearrangement joins TRBV30 to TRBJ2-3; TRBD2 is a possible D gene (6 bases). This sequence originates from a man aged 25-40 years with chronic hepatitis C. CDR3: CAWSPRPPAGLTDTQYF. CDR3 nucleotides: TGTGCCTGGAGTCCCCGCCCCCCAGCGGGCCTCACAGATACGCAGTATTTT.